This T cell receptor (beta chain) emerged from a study of shared clonotypes between healthy human individuals. Across the whole study: Those who served as donors were a couple of women and a few men between the ages of 18 and 49.

Evenly divided among several immunoSEQ plates was the genomic DNA of each subset. Measured with immunoSEQ multiplex PCR; TCRdb has only the in-frame clones, and not every one. The data show about 2 million clones, with 90% to 95% seen just once and more than 0.1% held by the top ten. The germline V gene encodes CDR1 KGHSH and CDR2 LQKENI. V was shortened by 2 bases and J by 0 bases, with 20 bases between the two germline ends. This CDR3 region has 19 residues. Recent vaccinations or acute infections were absent in the healthy HIV-negative adult donors. Into CD45RA+ naive and CD45RA-negative memory subsets, the CD4+ cells were split.

V is TRBV18 and J is TRBJ2-4; unclear D gene. Specimen: naive CD4+ T cells sorted from blood. The subset here: CD45RA+ positively selected. The TCR originated in a man between 18 and 29 years old in good health. As DNA, the CDR3 is TGTGCCAGCTCACCAGCCGGCAGAGCTGTCGATGTAGCCAAAAACATTCAGTACTTC. It translates to CASSPAGRAVDVAKNIQYF.